This TCR beta chain was identified in a study of CD8 T cells in ankylosing spondylitis. Overall study results and limits: For ankylosing spondylitis blood, a TCR beta motif of fewer than 10 highly homologous variants appeared characteristic. Disease-linked clones had a CD8+ phenotype and relatively low frequency in peripheral blood.

The V end lost 4 bases, the J end lost 5 bases, and 14 bases lay between the germline ends. This CDR3 contains 14 residues. Making use of molecular barcodes, quantitative 5'-RACE generated TCR beta libraries. TCRdb independently ran MiXCR on the 5' RACE reads; one entry per CDR3 protein. Here the sample spans about 540,000 distinct CDR3 sequences, over 9.5% being singletons. This clonotype was recorded many times. Antigen: not known. V usage is TRBV12-3 or TRBV12-4 and J usage is TRBJ2-5; a weak D match, TRBD2 (6 bases). This TCR was sampled from a male donor with ankylosing spondylitis. Sequenced sample: blood, either unsorted or a sorted T cell fraction (not recorded which). CDR3 coding DNA: TGTGCCAGCAGTTACCCGACTAGTACGGAGACCCAGTACTTC. Amino acid sequence: CASSYPTSTETQYF.